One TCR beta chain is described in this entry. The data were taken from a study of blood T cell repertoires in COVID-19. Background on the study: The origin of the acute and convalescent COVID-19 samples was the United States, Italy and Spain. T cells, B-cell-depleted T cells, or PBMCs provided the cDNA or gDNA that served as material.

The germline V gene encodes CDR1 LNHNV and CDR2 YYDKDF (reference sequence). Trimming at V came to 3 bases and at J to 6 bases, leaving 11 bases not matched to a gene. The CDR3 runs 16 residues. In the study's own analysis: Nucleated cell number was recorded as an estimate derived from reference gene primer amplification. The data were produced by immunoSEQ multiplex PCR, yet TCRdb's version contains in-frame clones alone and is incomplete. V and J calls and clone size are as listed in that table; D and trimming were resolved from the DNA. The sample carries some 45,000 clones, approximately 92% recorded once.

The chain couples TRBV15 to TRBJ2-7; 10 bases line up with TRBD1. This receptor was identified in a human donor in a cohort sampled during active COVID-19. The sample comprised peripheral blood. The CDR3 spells CATSSPGGQGSREQYF. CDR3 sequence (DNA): TGTGCCACCAGCAGCCCCGGGGGACAGGGGAGTCGCGAGCAGTACTTC.